This TCR beta chain was identified during a study of technical replicates of blood from a handful of donors. Clones were read by immunoSEQ multiplex PCR, and TCRdb kept only the in-frame ones, dropping some. The table records 75,000 to 95,000 clones, about 89% of them present only once. The CDR3 length is 16 residues. The V and J ends lost 4 bases and 5 bases, in that order; junction bases with no gene match: 11. In germline, CDR1 is ENHRY, CDR2 SYGVKD. The sample comprised T cells isolated from PBMCs. The clonotype originates from a human donor in good health. V is TRBV10-3 and J is TRBJ2-5; 9 bases agree with TRBD2. CDR3 sequence reads: CAISASGTERVETQYF. CDR3 bases: TGTGCCATCAGTGCTAGCGGGACCGAGAGGGTGGAGACCCAGTACTTC.